One and the same sample provided the 31 T cell receptor beta chains below, sequenced in a study of T cells in Graves' hyperthyroidism and ophthalmopathy. RNA transcripts provided the source from which TCR beta CDR3 regions were amplified. RT-PCR in the first round (using the HTBI primer set) targeted the TCR CDR3. TCRdb redid the calling of the multiplex PCR reads with MiXCR, one entry per CDR3 protein. The table lists over 500,000 distinct CDR3 sequences, over 35% of them singletons. Sequenced material: peripheral blood or thyroid tissue (not recorded which). The receptors were sampled from an adult woman with Graves' disease, either hyperthyroidism or ophthalmopathy (not recorded which).

The J gene is TRBJ2-7, the V gene TRBV11-2; possibly TRBD2 for D (5 bases). Germline CDR1 and CDR2: SGHAT and FQNNGV. The CDR3 is 12 amino acids. V was shortened by 4 bases and J by 8 bases, with 12 bases between the two germline ends. The CDR3 sequence: CASSSSETKQYF. The CDR3 coding sequence is TGTGCCAGCAGCTCATCGGAGACTAAGCAGTACTTC.

This clonotype was seen many times. V and J are TRBV2 and TRBJ2-5, with D possibly being TRBD2 (5 bases). Trimming shortened V by 9 bases and J by 1 base, and 18 bases separated the two germline ends. The CDR3 loop spans 15 amino acids. Germline-derived CDR1 and CDR2 are SNHLY and FYNNEI. The CDR3 reads CASARAGNPQETQYF. The CDR3 bases are TGTGCCAGTGCTCGCGCCGGGAACCCCCAAGAGACCCAGTACTTC.

This clonotype was seen ten or more times. The J gene is TRBJ1-5, the V gene TRBV30, with D unresolved. The CDR3 sequence is 12 residues long. Germline V gives CDR1 GTSNPN, CDR2 SVGIG (reference sequence). V dropped 1 base and J dropped 2 bases, with 3 bases sitting between them. The CDR3 spells CAWSEGNQPQHF. The CDR3, as DNA: TGTGCCTGGAGTGAGGGCAATCAGCCCCAGCATTTT.

This clonotype came up many times. The chain uses TRBV20-1 and TRBJ1-2; 9 bases align to TRBD1. The CDR3 consists of 16 residues. After removal of 6 bases from V and 6 bases from J, the junction contained 17 bases not matched to a gene. The germline V gene has CDR1 DFQATT and CDR2 SNEGSKA (reference sequence). CDR3 loop: CSAGRSRTGAYDGYTF. The CDR3 DNA follows: TGCAGTGCGGGGCGGAGTCGGACAGGGGCCTACGATGGCTACACCTTC.

This clonotype has more than one count but fewer than ten. The genes are TRBV5-6 and TRBJ2-7; 10 bases are shared with TRBD2. The CDR3 extends over 13 amino acids. V lost 3 bases, J lost 5 bases, and 2 bases stayed unmatched. Germline CDR1 and CDR2: SGHDT and YYEEEE. CDR3 bases: TGTGCCAGCAGCTCTAGCGGGAGCAACGAGCAGTACTTC. Protein product: CASSSSGSNEQYF.

This clonotype was counted once. The V gene is TRBV7-3, the J gene TRBJ2-5, with D possibly matching TRBD1 (5 bases). V lost 0 bases and J 2 bases, leaving 22 bases between the germline ends. This CDR3 has 19 residues. The V gene's germline CDR1 is SGHTA and CDR2 FQGTGA. For the CDR3, the DNA is TGTGCCAGCAGCTTAACCCGACTCCACCAGGGTAGGGTTCAAGAGACCCAGTACTTC. Translating gives CASSLTRLHQGRVQETQYF.

The gene calls are TRBV24-1 and TRBJ1-1; the D gene is possibly TRBD1 (5 bases). The CDR3 runs to 13 residues. V lost 5 bases to trimming and J lost 1 base, with 7 bases between them. Per the germline V gene, CDR1 is KGHDR and CDR2 is SFDVKD. In DNA, the CDR3 is TGTGCCACCAGTGGCGGACAGAACACTGAAGCTTTCTTT. Residues: CATSGGQNTEAFF.

At least ten counts were recorded for this clonotype. The chain couples TRBV7-2 to TRBJ2-7, with TRBD2 identical over 10 bases. This CDR3 is built from 14 residues. CDR1 and CDR2 (germline): SGHTA, FQGNSA. Germline trimming cut 5 bases from V and 3 bases from J; bases unmatched to any gene: 4. The CDR3 DNA reads TGTGCCAGCAGCCCTAGCGGGAGTCACTACGAGCAGTACTTC. Its protein is CASSPSGSHYEQYF.

This clonotype was picked up many times. The chain is built from TRBV4-2 and TRBJ1-1; maybe TRBD1 (5 bases). V gave up 0 bases and J gave up 3 bases, with 17 bases separating them. The CDR3 is 17 amino acids. Looked up from germline, CDR1 is LGHNA and CDR2 is YNFKEQ. In DNA, the CDR3 is TGTGCCAGCAGCCAAGATGGCGTGGGCCAGGGCGACACTGAAGCTTTCTTT. The encoded protein is CASSQDGVGQGDTEAFF.

In its sample, this clonotype was seen many times. This chain links TRBV10-3 with TRBJ1-1; D gene uncertain. CDR3 length equals 14 residues. Germline CDR1 ENHRY, CDR2 SYGVKD. Trimming pared 6 bases from V and 6 bases from J, leaving 17 bases between. Here the CDR3 DNA reads TGTGCCATCAGGATCCCTACCAGCACCTCTGAAGCTTTCTTT. This encodes CAIRIPTSTSEAFF.

This clonotype was found once. The V call is TRBV7-8, the J call TRBJ2-2; D unclear. CDR3 length: 14 residues. V was cut by 5 bases and J by 7 bases, with 14 bases left in between. Germline V gene data show CDR1 as SGHVS and CDR2 as FQNEAQ. CDR3 in amino acids: CASSRFHDDGELFF. The CDR3 nucleotides read TGTGCCAGCAGCAGGTTCCATGACGACGGGGAGCTGTTTTTT. The variable domain in full, with the rest retrieved from reference TRBV7-8 and TRBJ2-2, is GAGVSQSPRYKVAKRGQDVALRCDPISGHVSLFWYQQALGQGPEFLTYFQNEAQLDKSGLPSDRFFAERPEGSVSTLKIQRTQQEDSAVYLCASSRFHDDGELFFGEGSRLTVL.

This clonotype was seen repeatedly, ten times or more. V usage is TRBV10-3 and J usage is TRBJ2-7, with TRBD1 identical over 9 bases. The CDR3 is 14 residues long. Germline lookup yields CDR1 ENHRY and CDR2 SYGVKD. The ends lost 4 bases at V and 5 bases at J; junction bases unmatched: 6. CDR3 nucleotides: TGTGCCATCAGTGGGGACAGGGTCATCCACGAGCAGTACTTC. Residues: CAISGDRVIHEQYF.

The chain is built from TRBV29-1 and TRBJ1-2; tentative D call: TRBD1 (5 bases). This CDR3 is built from 10 residues. V lost 3 bases and J lost 11, with 10 bases in between. Germline CDR1 reads SQVTM; CDR2 reads ANQGSEA. The CDR3 DNA reads as TGCAGCGTTGACCCCCGACAGTACACCTTC. It yields the protein CSVDPRQYTF.

This clonotype was found many times. In DNA, the CDR3 is TGCAGCGTTACACGCGCAGGGGATAACACCGGGGAGCTGTTTTTT. This encodes CSVTRAGDNTGELFF. V is TRBV29-1 and J is TRBJ2-2, with a tentative D call TRBD1 (6 bases). The germline gives CDR1 SQVTM, CDR2 ANQGSEA. This CDR3 spans 15 amino acids. Trimming stripped 5 bases from V and 2 bases from J, with 15 bases between.

The chain links TRBV20-1 to TRBJ2-7; possible D gene TRBD2, 6 bases. There are 12 residues in the CDR3. Trimming took 4 bases from V and 4 from J, leaving 11 bases between them. Germline CDR1 DFQATT, CDR2 SNEGSKA (reference sequence). CDR3 sequence: CSATGRGYEQYF. Written as DNA, the CDR3 is TGCAGTGCTACCGGGAGAGGTTACGAGCAGTACTTC.

In its sample, this clonotype was seen a few times. This chain links TRBV7-3 with TRBJ2-7; D gene unclear. The germline V gene encodes CDR1 SGHTA and CDR2 FQGTGA. This CDR3 has 14 residues. V lost 1 base to trimming and J lost 0 bases, with 7 bases between them. CDR3 amino acids: CASSLMQSSYEQYF. CDR3 bases: TGTGCCAGCAGCTTAATGCAGAGCTCCTACGAGCAGTACTTC.

This clonotype was detected ten times or more. This chain joins TRBV20-1 and TRBJ2-5, with 7 positions matching TRBD2. Germline V gene sequence: CDR1 DFQATT, CDR2 SNEGSKA (reference sequence). The V segment lost 0 bases and the J segment 2 bases; nucleotides outside the gene matches: 6. This CDR3 region has 15 residues. CDR3 sequence: CSARETGRGQETQYF. The CDR3 DNA reads as TGCAGTGCTAGAGAGACCGGGCGGGGGCAAGAGACCCAGTACTTC.

This rearrangement joins TRBV5-1 to TRBJ1-1, with TRBD1 as a possible D gene (5 bases). Germline V gene data show CDR1 as SGHRS and CDR2 as YFSETQ. This CDR3 is 15 amino acids long. V lost 3 bases, J lost 2 bases, and 14 bases lay in between. For the CDR3, the DNA is TGCGCCAGCAGCTATAGACAGTCATTTAACACTGAAGCTTTCTTT. Its translation: CASSYRQSFNTEAFF.

This clonotype was seen only a few times. The chain carries TRBV6-1 and TRBJ2-5; 11 positions agree with TRBD2. The CDR3 has 15 amino acids. The V gene end was trimmed by 6 bases and the J gene end by 2 bases; junction bases not matched to a gene: 5. CDR1 is MNHNS and CDR2 is SASEGT in the germline V gene. The CDR3 loop reads CASSVGTSGQETQYF. Here the CDR3 DNA reads TGTGCCAGCAGCGTGGGGACTAGCGGTCAAGAGACCCAGTACTTC.

CDR3 DNA: TGTGCCAGCAGTGGGGGGCTAAATGAGCAGTACTTC. Amino acids: CASSGGLNEQYF. The gene calls are TRBV7-9 and TRBJ2-7; D tentatively fits TRBD1 or TRBD2 (6 bases each). Deletions cut 6 bases from V and 7 bases from J, with 13 bases between. The CDR3 has 12 residues. Germline V gene sequence: CDR1 SEHNR, CDR2 FQNEAQ (reference sequence).

In this sample, this clonotype turned up a few times. The rearrangement links TRBV29-1 to TRBJ2-2; 7 bases agree with TRBD1. This CDR3 region has 16 residues. From germline, CDR1 is SQVTM and CDR2 ANQGSEA. Trimming removed 0 bases from V and 0 bases from J; junction bases left unmatched: 4. The CDR3 is CSVEDGDSTNTGELFF. As DNA, the CDR3 is TGCAGCGTTGAAGATGGGGACAGTACGAACACCGGGGAGCTGTTTTTT.

As concerns this clonotype: Relative to the germline gene, one junction end is altered; a read error may explain this. The chain recombines TRBV11-2 with TRBJ1-4; 7 positions match TRBD1. The CDR3 covers 18 residues. The germline V gene has CDR1 SGHAT and CDR2 FQNNGV. DNA of the CDR3: TGTGCCAGCAGCTTAAGGACAGGTCCTTCCGCAACTAATGAAAAACTGCTTTTT. Translated: CASSLRTGPSATNEKLLF.

A few counts support this clonotype. This sequence joins TRBV12-3 or TRBV12-4 and TRBJ1-5; D remains unclear. The CDR3 length is 12 residues. V was shortened by 3 bases and J by 9 bases, with 9 bases between the two germline ends. The CDR3 region has the DNA TGTGCCAGCAGTTTCCGCAATGGGCCCCAGCATTTT. It is translated as CASSFRNGPQHF.

This clonotype was seen ten or more times. This rearrangement joins TRBV2 to TRBJ1-2; D gene unclear. Germline V gene data show CDR1 as SNHLY and CDR2 as FYNNEI. The CDR3 sequence is 14 residues long. The V gene lost 8 bases and the J gene lost 2 bases, with 15 bases spanning the gap. The chain's CDR3 is CASLSPGSNYGYTF. The CDR3 bases are TGTGCCAGCCTCAGTCCAGGCTCCAACTATGGCTACACCTTC.

The V call is TRBV15, the J call TRBJ1-4, with a tentative D call TRBD1 (5 bases). V was clipped by 0 bases and J by 11 bases, with 16 bases between them. The CDR3 has 15 amino acids. Per the germline V gene, CDR1 is LNHNV and CDR2 is YYDKDF (reference sequence). CDR3: CATSRDGTANVKLFF. The CDR3 nucleotides are TGTGCCACCAGCAGAGATGGGACTGCCAACGTTAAACTGTTTTTT. The variable domain in full, completed from reference TRBV15 and TRBJ1-4, reads DAMVIQNPRYQVTQFGKPVTLSCSQTLNHNVMYWYQQKSSQAPKLLFHYYDKDFNNEADTPDNFQSRRPNTSFCFLDIRSPGLGDTAMYLCATSRDGTANVKLFFGSGTQLSVL.

V and J are TRBV15 and TRBJ2-5, with 8 positions matching TRBD1. V dropped 0 bases and J dropped 5; count of bases not matched to a gene: 17. This CDR3 spans 19 amino acids. The germline V gene has CDR1 LNHNV and CDR2 YYDKDF (reference sequence). The CDR3 region is CATSRDLVPTGGCTETQYF. The CDR3, as DNA: TGTGCCACCAGCAGAGATCTCGTACCTACAGGGGGGTGTACGGAGACCCAGTACTTC.

This clonotype was seen just once. V usage is TRBV29-1 and J usage is TRBJ1-1; D ambiguous. Germline V gene lookup returns CDR1 SQVTM and CDR2 ANQGSEA. The CDR3 totals 10 residues. Trimming cost V 4 bases and J 7 bases, with 7 bases left between them. In DNA, the CDR3 is TGCAGCGTTGTGGCGGATGAAGCTTTCTTT. As protein: CSVVADEAFF.

This clonotype appeared many times. V is TRBV29-1 and J is TRBJ1-1; D gene ambiguous. The germline gives CDR1 SQVTM, CDR2 ANQGSEA. V was clipped by 0 bases and J by 1 base, with 9 bases between them. The CDR3 is made up of 14 amino acids. CDR3 sequence: CSVEDLWGNTEAFF. In DNA form, the CDR3 reads TGCAGCGTTGAAGATCTCTGGGGGAACACTGAAGCTTTCTTT.

This clonotype was detected once. The CDR3 nucleotides are TGTGCCAGCAGCTTAGCCACAGCATCCGGGGAGCTGTTTTTT. This translates into CASSLATASGELFF. The chain recombines TRBV7-2 with TRBJ2-2; D is unclear. This CDR3 spans 14 amino acids. The germline V and J ends were trimmed by 0 bases and 6 bases, with 8 bases remaining between them. Looked up from germline, CDR1 is SGHTA and CDR2 is FQGNSA.

The chain recombines TRBV10-3 with TRBJ1-1; 10 positions agree with TRBD1. The length of the CDR3 is 12 residues. Trimming took 4 bases from V and 10 from J; bases not matched to a gene: 3. The germline V gene has CDR1 ENHRY and CDR2 SYGVKD. This CDR3 is CAISVDRGRAFF. DNA of the CDR3: TGTGCCATCAGTGTAGACAGGGGGCGAGCTTTCTTT.

Note on this clonotype: An end of the junction differs from the germline gene, which may be a read error. The chain employs TRBV6-6 and TRBJ2-2; the D call may be TRBD1 or TRBD2 (5 bases each). This CDR3 spans 17 amino acids. The V gene's germline CDR1 is MNHNY and CDR2 SVGAGI (reference sequence). The CDR3 region has the DNA TGTGCCGGCAGCTTCGGGGCAACTGGTTCGAACACCGGGGAGCTGTTTTTT. Translation: CAGSFGATGSNTGELFF.